This T cell receptor (beta chain) comes out of a study of T cell repertoires in cytomegalovirus infection. Study summary: Signatures in public TCR beta sequences pointed to both CMV infection and matching HLA type.

TCRdb processed the reads anew with MiXCR; each CDR3 protein has one entry. The table has approximately 76,000 distinct CDR3 sequences, less than 4.5% seen once. Study-level findings and limits: Clonotype analysis showed dominance of the ex vivo response by HLA-C-restricted CMV-specific TCR beta clonotypes. Individuals carrying CMV plus the relevant HLA were identified by cumulative frequency of public TCR beta families.

This CDR3 has 14 amino acids. Germline V gene data show CDR1 as MDHEN and CDR2 as SYDVKM. Trimming took 1 base from V and 5 from J, leaving 9 bases between them. This clonotype was observed many times. The antigen is not known. This TCR derives from a human donor in good health (CMV status not recorded). Some clones in this sample may be carry-over from other donors' samples. This sequence joins TRBV28 and TRBJ1-5, with D hard to call. The material sequenced was PBMCs. The CDR3 sequence is CASSLFLRDQPQHF. In DNA, the CDR3 is TGTGCCAGCAGTTTATTTCTCAGAGATCAGCCCCAGCATTTT.